Reported below is one T cell receptor beta chain. Using immunoSEQ multiplex PCR, the repertoire was profiled, and TCRdb retains in-frame clones only, with some absent. The sample records approximately 190,000 clones, about four fifths being singletons. The data were obtained in a study of blood T cell repertoires in COVID-19. The wider study: Sites in the United States, Italy and Spain provided acute and convalescent COVID-19 samples. T cells, B-cell-depleted T cells, or PBMCs provided the cDNA or gDNA that served as material.

The material sequenced was PBMCs or T cells enriched from blood (not recorded which). The receptor's source is a woman aged 30 to 39 who had been exposed to COVID-19.

The DNA for the CDR3 is TGTGCCATCAGTGAGGGACTAGCGGGGGCCCCCCAAGAGACCCAGTACTTC. Amino acid sequence: CAISEGLAGAPQETQYF. The V and J genes are TRBV10-3 and TRBJ2-5, with TRBD2 identical over 13 bases. Per germline, CDR1 ENHRY and CDR2 SYGVKD. The trim removed 2 bases at V and 1 base at J, leaving 4 bases unmatched. The CDR3 is made up of 17 amino acids.